This record covers a single T cell receptor (beta chain). The data are from a study of monozygotic twins with inflammatory bowel disease. TCRdb re-called the 5' RACE reads and catalogs CDR3 proteins one per entry, DNA excluded. This specimen shows some 190,000 distinct CDR3 sequences; the ten leading clones hold 7.5% to 9.5%. Every single donor had an approximately 2.7 ml blood sample drawn. The receptor was isolated from a human donor with ulcerative colitis or Crohn's disease, or a healthy co-twin of an affected twin (not recorded which). The sample taken for sequencing was blood.

CDR3 in amino acids: CSASVRLAGAGDTQYF. The V gene is TRBV20-1, the J gene TRBJ2-3; TCRdb selects TRBD2, and the lack of DNA leaves this call unchecked. Germline V gene data show CDR1 as DFQATT and CDR2 as SNEGSKA (reference sequence). The CDR3 runs to 16 residues.